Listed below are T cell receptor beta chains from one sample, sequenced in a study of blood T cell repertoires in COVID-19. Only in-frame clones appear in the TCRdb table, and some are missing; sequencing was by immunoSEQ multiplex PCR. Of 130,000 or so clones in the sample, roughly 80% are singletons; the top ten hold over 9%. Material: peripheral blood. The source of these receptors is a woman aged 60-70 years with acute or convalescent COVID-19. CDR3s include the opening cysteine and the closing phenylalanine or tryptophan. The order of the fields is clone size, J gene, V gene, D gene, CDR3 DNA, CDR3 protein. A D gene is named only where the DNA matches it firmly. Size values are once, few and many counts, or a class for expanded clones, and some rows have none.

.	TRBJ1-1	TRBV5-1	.	TGCGCCAGCAGCTTGGGACTCACGAACACTGAAGCTTTCTTT	CASSLGLTNTEAFF
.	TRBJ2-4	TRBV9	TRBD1	TGTGCCAGCAGCGTATCAGGACAGGGCAAAAACATTCAGTACTTC	CASSVSGQGKNIQYF
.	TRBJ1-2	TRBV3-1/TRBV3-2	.	TGTGCCAGCAGCCAAGTTGGCGGGGGTGGCTACACCTTC	CASSQVGGGGYTF
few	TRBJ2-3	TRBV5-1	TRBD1	TGCGCCAGCAGCACGCGGACAGGGGGCACAGATACGCAGTATTTT	CASSTRTGGTDTQYF
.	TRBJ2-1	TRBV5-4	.	TGTGCCAGCAGCGGCGGTATGGACCCCAAGGGGAATGAGCAGTTCTTC	CASSGGMDPKGNEQFF
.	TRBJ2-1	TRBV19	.	TGTGCCAGTAGTATAGGGGGGGGCCCCTACAATGAGCAGTTCTTC	CASSIGGGPYNEQFF
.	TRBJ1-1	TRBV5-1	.	TGCGCCAGCAGCTTAGAGGGAAGGGCTGAAGCTTTCTTT	CASSLEGRAEAFF
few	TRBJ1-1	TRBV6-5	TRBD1	TGTGCCACCCCCGGGACAGAGAACACTGAAGCTTTCTTT	CATPGTENTEAFF
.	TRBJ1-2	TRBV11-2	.	TGTGCCAGCAGCTTAATGTCCGCGAACTATGGCTACACCTTC	CASSLMSANYGYTF
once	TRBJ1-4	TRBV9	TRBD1	TGTGCCAGCAGCATGACAGGGATAACAACTAATGAAAAACTGTTTTTT	CASSMTGITTNEKLFF
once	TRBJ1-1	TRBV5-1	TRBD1	TGCGCCAGCAGTACGGGACAGGGATATTACACTGAAGCTTTCTTT	CASSTGQGYYTEAFF
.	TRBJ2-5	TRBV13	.	TGTGCCAGCAGCTTAGGAGAGGGGACCCAGTACTTC	CASSLGEGTQYF
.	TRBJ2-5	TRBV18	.	TGTGCCAGCTCCCAAGCGGGAGAGACCCAGTACTTC	CASSQAGETQYF
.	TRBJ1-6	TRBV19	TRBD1	TGTGCCAGTAGGATCGACAGGGTTGATTCACCCCTCCACTTT	CASRIDRVDSPLHF
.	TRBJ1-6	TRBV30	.	TGTGCCTGGATAGGCAGAGAGGATTCACCCCTCCACTTT	CAWIGREDSPLHF
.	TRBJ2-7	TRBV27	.	TGTGCCAGCAGTTTATCGTCGGGGGGCAGGGACGAGCAGTACTTC	CASSLSSGGRDEQYF
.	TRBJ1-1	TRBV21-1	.	TGTGCCAGCAAGGCACAAAAGACAGGGGGCAGACGGGCCACTGAAGCTTTCTTT	CASKAQKTGGRRATEAFF
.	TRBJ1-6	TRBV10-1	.	TGCGCCAGCAGTGAGGGTACCAGGGATAAATCACCCCTCCACTTT	CASSEGTRDKSPLHF
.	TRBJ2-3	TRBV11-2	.	TGTGCCAGCTTGGGAGGGGGGGCGGTGCAGTATTTT	CASLGGGAVQYF
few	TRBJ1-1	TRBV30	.	TGTGCCTGGAGTGTACGGGGGGGGGCGACTTTCTTT	CAWSVRGGATFF
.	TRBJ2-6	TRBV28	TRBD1	TGTGCCAGCAGATCCCAGGGGGCAGCTGGGGCCAACGTCCTGACTTTC	CASRSQGAAGANVLTF
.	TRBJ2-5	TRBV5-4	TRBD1	TGTGCCAGCAGCCATTACAGGGGTAGAGGCCAAGAGACCCAGTACTTC	CASSHYRGRGQETQYF
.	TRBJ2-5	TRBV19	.	TGTGCCAGTAGCCTGGAGGCTAGTCAAGAGACCCAGTACTTC	CASSLEASQETQYF
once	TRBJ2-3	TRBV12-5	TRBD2	TGTGCTAGTGGCGGGGGGGTAGGTTCTCTTGCAGATACGCAGTATTTT	CASGGGVGSLADTQYF
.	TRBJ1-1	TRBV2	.	TGTGCCAGCAGGCGGGGGGCAGCTATGAACACTGAAGCTTTCTTT	CASRRGAAMNTEAFF
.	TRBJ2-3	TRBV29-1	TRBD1	TGCAGCGTTGAAACTCTACAGGGGGCATCAAATACGCAGTATTTT	CSVETLQGASNTQYF
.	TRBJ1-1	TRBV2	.	TGTGCCAGCACCGGACTGGCAGAAGCTTTCTTT	CASTGLAEAFF
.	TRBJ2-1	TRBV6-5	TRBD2	TGTGCCAGCAGTTACGGGGGGGGGCAGTTCTTC	CASSYGGGQFF
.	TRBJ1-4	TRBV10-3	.	TGTGCCATCAGTGGCTCCGACGGGGGTCATGAAAAACTGTTTTTT	CAISGSDGGHEKLFF
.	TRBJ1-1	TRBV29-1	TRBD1	TGCAGCGCTTCGACAGGGTCGGGCACTGAAGCTTTCTTT	CSASTGSGTEAFF
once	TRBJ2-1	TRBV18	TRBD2	TGTGCCAGCTCACCGCAGGGGACTAGCGTGGGGGAGCAGTTCTTC	CASSPQGTSVGEQFF
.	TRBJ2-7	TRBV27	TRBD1	TGTGCCAGCAGTTTAGGGACAGGGAGTTCCTACGAGCAGTACTTC	CASSLGTGSSYEQYF
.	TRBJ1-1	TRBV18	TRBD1	TGTGCCAGCTCACCAGCAATGGACAGGGAAGCTTTCTTT	CASSPAMDREAFF
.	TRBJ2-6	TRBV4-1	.	TGCGCCAGCAGCCAAGTTTTTGAGACTCTCGGGGCCAACGTCCTGACTTTC	CASSQVFETLGANVLTF
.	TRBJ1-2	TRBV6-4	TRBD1	TGTGCCAGCAGTGCCGAGACAGGGGACGACTATGGCTACACCTTC	CASSAETGDDYGYTF
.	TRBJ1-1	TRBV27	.	TGTGCCAGCAGTCCCCGGACCCGCCCAGGGGCGAGGGGCACTGAAGCTTTCTTT	CASSPRTRPGARGTEAFF
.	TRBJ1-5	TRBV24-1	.	TGTGCCACCAGTGATTCCGGTCAGCCCCAGCATTTT	CATSDSGQPQHF
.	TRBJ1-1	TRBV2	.	TGTGCCAGCAGGAGTAACACTGAAGCTTTCTTT	CASRSNTEAFF
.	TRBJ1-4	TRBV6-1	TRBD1	TGTGCCAGCAGTGACCCGGGACAGCAAAAACTGTTTTTT	CASSDPGQQKLFF
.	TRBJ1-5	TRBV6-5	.	TGTGCCAGCAGTTCAGCAGGATTGAATCAGCCCCAGCATTTT	CASSSAGLNQPQHF
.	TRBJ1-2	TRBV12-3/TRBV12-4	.	TGTGCCAGCAGTTTTTCAGGGTCTGGCTACACCTTC	CASSFSGSGYTF
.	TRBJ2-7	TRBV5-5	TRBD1	TGTGCCAGCAGCAGATCATTAGGGGGCTTCGACTCCTACGAGCAGTACTTC	CASSRSLGGFDSYEQYF
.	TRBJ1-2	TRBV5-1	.	TGCGCCAGCAGTTGGACTTCGAGACAGGACTATGGCTACACCTTC	CASSWTSRQDYGYTF
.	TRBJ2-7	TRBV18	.	TGTGCCAGCTCACCGACGGGCTCCTACGAGCAGTACTTC	CASSPTGSYEQYF
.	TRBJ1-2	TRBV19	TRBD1	TGTGCCAGTAGTATCCCGGGACAGGGGATCTATGGCTACACCTTC	CASSIPGQGIYGYTF
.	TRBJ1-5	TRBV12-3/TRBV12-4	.	TGTGCCAGCACCCAATCAGGGAAGCAGCCCCAGCATTTT	CASTQSGKQPQHF
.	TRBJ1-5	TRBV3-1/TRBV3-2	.	TGTGCCAGCAGCCAAGGACAAAACAATCAGCCCCAGCATTTT	CASSQGQNNQPQHF
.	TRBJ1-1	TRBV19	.	TGTGCCAGTAGTATACCGGGGGGGGGACCCCACCCCGGCAGCGCTTTCTTT	CASSIPGGGPHPGSAFF
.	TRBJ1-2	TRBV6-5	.	TGTGCCAGCAGTTACTCAACCTTGGGGGCGGGCTATGGCTACACCTTC	CASSYSTLGAGYGYTF
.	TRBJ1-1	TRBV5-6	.	TGTGCCAGCAGCCAGGGTTCGGCGGCTGAAGCTTTCTTT	CASSQGSAAEAFF
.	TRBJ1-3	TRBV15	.	TGTGCCACCAGCAGAGAAACAGCTGGAAACACCATATATTTT	CATSRETAGNTIYF
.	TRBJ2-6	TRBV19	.	TGTGCCAGTAGTACCCGGAGCTCTGGGGCCAACGTCCTGACTTTC	CASSTRSSGANVLTF
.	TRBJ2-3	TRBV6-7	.	TGTGCCAGTACACCTGAAGATACGCAGTATTTT	CASTPEDTQYF
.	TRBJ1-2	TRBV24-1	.	TGTGCCACCAGTGATTTGACAGTAACCTATGGCTACACCTTC	CATSDLTVTYGYTF
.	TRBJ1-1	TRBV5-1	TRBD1	TGCGCCAGCAGGACCGGACAGGGTAGAACTGAAGCTTTCTTT	CASRTGQGRTEAFF
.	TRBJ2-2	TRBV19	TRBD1	TGTGCCAGTAGATTGACCGGGACAGGGAGGACCGGGGAGCTGTTTTTT	CASRLTGTGRTGELFF
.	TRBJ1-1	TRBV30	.	TGTGCCTGGAGTCTAACTCGGAACACTGAAGCTTTCTTT	CAWSLTRNTEAFF
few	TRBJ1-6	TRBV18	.	TGTGCCAGCTCACACAGACAGGACCGAGGATCACCCCTCCACTTT	CASSHRQDRGSPLHF
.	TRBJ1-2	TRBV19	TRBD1	TGTGCCAGTACCTCAGGGGGCACGATCTATGGCTACACCTTC	CASTSGGTIYGYTF
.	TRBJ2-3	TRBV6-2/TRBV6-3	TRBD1	TGTGCCAGCAGTTACGCCACAGGGGTTAGTTTGGATACGCAGTATTTT	CASSYATGVSLDTQYF